The present T cell receptor beta chain was sequenced within a study of T cell repertoires in cytomegalovirus infection. At the level of the study: Public TCR beta signatures indicated both CMV infection and matching HLA type. Overall study findings and caveats: Across the ex vivo response, the dominant clonotypes were HLA-C-restricted CMV-specific TCR beta clonotypes.

With 5 bases removed from V and 7 bases from J, the gap between germline ends came to 12 bases. This CDR3 is 12 amino acids long. The germline V gene encodes CDR1 SQVTM and CDR2 ANQGSEA. TCRdb processed the reads anew with MiXCR; each CDR3 protein has one entry. The sample contains around 170,000 distinct CDR3 sequences, 17% of which appear only once. The table lists this clonotype with a few counts. Its specificity is not known. This sequence originates from a human donor in good health (CMV status not recorded). Some clones in this sample may be carry-over from other donors' samples. Material for sequencing was CD8+ T cells from PBMCs. The gene calls are TRBV29-1 and TRBJ2-1; D assignment may be TRBD1 or TRBD2 (5 bases each). The DNA of the CDR3 is TGCAGCGTTCGGGACCCTTCTAATGAGCAGTTCTTC. Translating gives CSVRDPSNEQFF.